This T cell receptor beta chain appears in the sequencing data of a study of blood T cell repertoires in COVID-19. This CDR3 contains 12 residues. V lost 8 bases and J lost 6; bases outside the gene matches: 3. CDR1 is SNHLY, CDR2 FYNNEI, per germline. Generated by immunoSEQ multiplex PCR, the TCRdb table keeps only in-frame clones and is missing some. The sample carries 75,000 to 85,000 clones, approximately 85% recorded once. The J gene is TRBJ1-4, the V gene TRBV2; TRBD1 agrees at 7 bases. The sequence derives from a human donor in a cohort sampled during active COVID-19. Sequencing was performed on peripheral blood. CDR3 protein: CASAGTDEKLFF. The DNA of the CDR3 is TGTGCCAGCGCCGGGACAGATGAAAAACTGTTTTTT.